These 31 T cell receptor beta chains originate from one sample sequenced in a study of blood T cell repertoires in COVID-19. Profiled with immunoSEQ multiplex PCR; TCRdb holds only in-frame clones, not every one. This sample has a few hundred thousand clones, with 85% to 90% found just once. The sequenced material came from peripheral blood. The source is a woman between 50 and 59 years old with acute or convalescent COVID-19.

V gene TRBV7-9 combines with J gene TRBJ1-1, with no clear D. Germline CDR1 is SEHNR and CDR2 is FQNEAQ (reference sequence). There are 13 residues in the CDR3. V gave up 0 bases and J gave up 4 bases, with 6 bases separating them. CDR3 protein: CASSLARVTEAFF. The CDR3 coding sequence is TGTGCCAGCAGCTTAGCTCGGGTCACTGAAGCTTTCTTT.

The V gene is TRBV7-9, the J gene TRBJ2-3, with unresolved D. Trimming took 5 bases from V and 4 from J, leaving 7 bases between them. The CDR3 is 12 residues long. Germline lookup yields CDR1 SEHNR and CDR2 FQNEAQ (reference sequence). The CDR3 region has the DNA TGTGCCAGCAGCCTAAATGCAGATACGCAGTATTTT. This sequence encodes CASSLNADTQYF.

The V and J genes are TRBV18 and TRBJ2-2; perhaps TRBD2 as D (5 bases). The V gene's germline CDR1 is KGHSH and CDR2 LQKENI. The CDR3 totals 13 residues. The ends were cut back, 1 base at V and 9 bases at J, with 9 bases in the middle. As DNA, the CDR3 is TGTGCCAGCTCACCACAGGACTGGAGGGAGCTGTTTTTT. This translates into CASSPQDWRELFF.

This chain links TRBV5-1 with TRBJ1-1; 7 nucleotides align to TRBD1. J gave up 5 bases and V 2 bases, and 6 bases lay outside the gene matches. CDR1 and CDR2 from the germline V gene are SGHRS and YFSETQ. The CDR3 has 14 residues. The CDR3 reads CASSLKGAETEAFF. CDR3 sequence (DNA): TGCGCCAGCAGCTTAAAGGGGGCGGAGACTGAAGCTTTCTTT.

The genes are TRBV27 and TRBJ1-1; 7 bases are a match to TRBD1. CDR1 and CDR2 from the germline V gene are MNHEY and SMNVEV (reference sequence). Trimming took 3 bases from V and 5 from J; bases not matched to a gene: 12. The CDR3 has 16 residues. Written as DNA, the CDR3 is TGTGCCAGCAGTTTCGGAGGGGGCAATATGTTGACTGAAGCTTTCTTT. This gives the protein CASSFGGGNMLTEAFF.

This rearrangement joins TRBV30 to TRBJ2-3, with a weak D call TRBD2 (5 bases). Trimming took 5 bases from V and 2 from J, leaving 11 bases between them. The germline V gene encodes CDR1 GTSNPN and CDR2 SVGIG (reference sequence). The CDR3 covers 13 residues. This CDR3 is CAWGGGNTDTQYF. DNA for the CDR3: TGTGCCTGGGGCGGAGGCAACACAGATACGCAGTATTTT.

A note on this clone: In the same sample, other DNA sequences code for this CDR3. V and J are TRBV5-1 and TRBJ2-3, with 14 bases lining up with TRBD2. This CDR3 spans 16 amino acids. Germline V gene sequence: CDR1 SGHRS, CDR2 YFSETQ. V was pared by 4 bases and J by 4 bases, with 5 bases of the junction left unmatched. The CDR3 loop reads CASSTGLAGASDTQYF. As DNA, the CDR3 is TGCGCCAGCAGCACGGGACTAGCGGGGGCCTCAGATACGCAGTATTTT.

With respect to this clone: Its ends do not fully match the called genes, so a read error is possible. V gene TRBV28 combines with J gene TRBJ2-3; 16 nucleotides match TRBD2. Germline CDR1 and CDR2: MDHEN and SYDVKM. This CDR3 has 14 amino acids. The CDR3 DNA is TGTGCCATAGAGGGGACTAGCGGGGGGGCCCCTCCCCTTTTT. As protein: CAIEGTSGGAPPLF.

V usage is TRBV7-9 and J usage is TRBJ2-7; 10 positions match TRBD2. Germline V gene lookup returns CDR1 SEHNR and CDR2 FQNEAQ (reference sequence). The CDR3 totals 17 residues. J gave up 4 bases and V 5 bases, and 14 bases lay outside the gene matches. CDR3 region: CASSPRASGRPGYEQYF. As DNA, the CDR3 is TGTGCCAGCAGCCCACGGGCTAGCGGGAGACCCGGGTACGAGCAGTACTTC.

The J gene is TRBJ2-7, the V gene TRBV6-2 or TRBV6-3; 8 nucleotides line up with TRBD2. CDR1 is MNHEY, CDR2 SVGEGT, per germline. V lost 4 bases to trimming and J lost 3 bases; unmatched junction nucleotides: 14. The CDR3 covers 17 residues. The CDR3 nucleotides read TGTGCCAGCAGTTCAAGGATTTGGGGGACTAGTCTCTACGAGCAGTACTTC. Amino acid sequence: CASSSRIWGTSLYEQYF.

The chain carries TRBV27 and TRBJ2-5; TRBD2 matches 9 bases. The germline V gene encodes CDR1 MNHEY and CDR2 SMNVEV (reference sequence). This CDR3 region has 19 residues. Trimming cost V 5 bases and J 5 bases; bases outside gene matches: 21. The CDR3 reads CASSPRNSGLAGLSETQYF. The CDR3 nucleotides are TGTGCCAGCAGTCCCCGAAACTCCGGGCTAGCGGGGCTCTCTGAGACCCAGTACTTC.

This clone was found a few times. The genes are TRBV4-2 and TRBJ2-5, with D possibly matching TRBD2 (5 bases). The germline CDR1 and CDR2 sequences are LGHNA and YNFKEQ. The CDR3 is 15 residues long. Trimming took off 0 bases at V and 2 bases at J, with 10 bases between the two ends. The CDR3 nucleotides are TGTGCCAGCAGCCAAGACCGGGGAACTCAAGAGACCCAGTACTTC. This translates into CASSQDRGTQETQYF.

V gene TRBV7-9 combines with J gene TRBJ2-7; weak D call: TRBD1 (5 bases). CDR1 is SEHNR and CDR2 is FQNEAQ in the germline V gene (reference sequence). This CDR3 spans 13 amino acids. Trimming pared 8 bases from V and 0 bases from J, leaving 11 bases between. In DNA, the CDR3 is TGTGCCAGCCGGACACTCAGCTCCTACGAGCAGTACTTC. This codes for CASRTLSSYEQYF.

This chain's CDR3 is CASSPTGGAYTGELFF. The CDR3 nucleotides read TGTGCCAGCTCACCTACAGGGGGCGCTTACACCGGGGAGCTGTTTTTT. This chain links TRBV18 with TRBJ2-2; 9 bases align to TRBD1. The CDR3 loop spans 16 amino acids. CDR1 is KGHSH and CDR2 is LQKENI in the germline V gene. The J segment lost 3 bases and the V segment lost 3 bases, leaving 5 bases of the junction unmatched.

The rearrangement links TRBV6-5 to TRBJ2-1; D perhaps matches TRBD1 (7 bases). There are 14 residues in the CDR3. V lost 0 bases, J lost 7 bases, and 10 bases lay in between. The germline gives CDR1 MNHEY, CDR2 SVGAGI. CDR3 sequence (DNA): TGTGCCAGCAGTTACTCGTCAGGGGGGAATGAGCAGTTCTTC. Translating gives CASSYSSGGNEQFF.

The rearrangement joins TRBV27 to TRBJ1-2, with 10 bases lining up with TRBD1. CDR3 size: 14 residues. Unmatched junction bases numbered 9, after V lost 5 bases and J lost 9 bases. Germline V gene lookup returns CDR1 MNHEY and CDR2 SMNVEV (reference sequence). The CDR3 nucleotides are TGTGCCAGCAGTGTACCGGGACAGGGGTCCAGCTACACCTTC. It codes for CASSVPGQGSSYTF.

The CDR3 region is CASSSAGVRDNEQFF. CDR3 sequence (DNA): TGTGCCAGCAGTTCAGCGGGAGTGAGGGACAATGAGCAGTTCTTC. This chain connects TRBV28 to TRBJ2-1; 8 nucleotides match TRBD2. CDR3 length equals 15 residues. Per the germline V gene, CDR1 is MDHEN and CDR2 is SYDVKM. V gave up 4 bases and J gave up 5 bases; unmatched junction bases: 7.

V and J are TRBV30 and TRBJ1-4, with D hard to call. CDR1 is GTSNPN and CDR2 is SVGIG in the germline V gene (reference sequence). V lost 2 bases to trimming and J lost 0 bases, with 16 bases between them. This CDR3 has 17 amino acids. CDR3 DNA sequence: TGTGCCTGGAGTAACGAATACCGAGATGCAACTAATGAAAAACTGTTTTTT. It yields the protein CAWSNEYRDATNEKLFF.

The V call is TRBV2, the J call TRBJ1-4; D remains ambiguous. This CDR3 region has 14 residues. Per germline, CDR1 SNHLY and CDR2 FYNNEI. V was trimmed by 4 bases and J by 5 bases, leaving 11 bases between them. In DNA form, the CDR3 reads TGTGCCAGCAGTGGCCCGGAGTGGAATGAAAAACTGTTTTTT. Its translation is CASSGPEWNEKLFF.

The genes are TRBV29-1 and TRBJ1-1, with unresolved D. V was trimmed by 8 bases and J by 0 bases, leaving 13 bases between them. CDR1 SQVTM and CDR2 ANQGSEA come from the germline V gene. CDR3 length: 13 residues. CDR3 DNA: TGCAGCACGTCGACAACCTTGAACACTGAAGCTTTCTTT. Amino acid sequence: CSTSTTLNTEAFF.

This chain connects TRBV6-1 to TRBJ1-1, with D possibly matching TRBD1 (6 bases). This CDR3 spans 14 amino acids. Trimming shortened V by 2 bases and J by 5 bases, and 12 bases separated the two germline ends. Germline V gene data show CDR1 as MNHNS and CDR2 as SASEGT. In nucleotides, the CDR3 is TGTGCCAGCAGTGAACTAAGGGGGTTGACTGAAGCTTTCTTT. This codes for CASSELRGLTEAFF.

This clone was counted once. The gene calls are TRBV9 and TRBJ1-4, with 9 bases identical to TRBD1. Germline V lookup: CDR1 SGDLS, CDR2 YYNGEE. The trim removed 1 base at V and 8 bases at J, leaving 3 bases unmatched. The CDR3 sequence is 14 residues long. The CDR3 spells CASSVTGGEEKLFF. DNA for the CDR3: TGTGCCAGCAGCGTAACAGGGGGCGAAGAAAAACTGTTTTTT.

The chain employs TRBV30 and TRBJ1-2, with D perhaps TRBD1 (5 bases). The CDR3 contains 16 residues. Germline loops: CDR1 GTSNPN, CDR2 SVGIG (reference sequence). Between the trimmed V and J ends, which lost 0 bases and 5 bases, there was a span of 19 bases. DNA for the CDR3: TGTGCCTGGAGTGTGAGAGGAGGGGCATTTTGGTATGGCTACACCTTC. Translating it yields CAWSVRGGAFWYGYTF.

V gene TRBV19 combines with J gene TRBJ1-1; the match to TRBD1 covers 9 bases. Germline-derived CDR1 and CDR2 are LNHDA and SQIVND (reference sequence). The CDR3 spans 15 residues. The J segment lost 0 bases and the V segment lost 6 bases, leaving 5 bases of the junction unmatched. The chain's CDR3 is CASRTGQGVNTEAFF. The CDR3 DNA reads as TGTGCCAGTAGGACGGGACAGGGAGTGAACACTGAAGCTTTCTTT.

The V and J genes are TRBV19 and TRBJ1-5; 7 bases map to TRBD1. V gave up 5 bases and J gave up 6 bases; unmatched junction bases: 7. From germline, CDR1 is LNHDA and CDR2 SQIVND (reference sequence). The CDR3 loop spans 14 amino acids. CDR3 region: CASSAVAGGQPQHF. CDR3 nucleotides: TGTGCCAGTAGTGCGGTTGCAGGGGGTCAGCCCCAGCATTTT.

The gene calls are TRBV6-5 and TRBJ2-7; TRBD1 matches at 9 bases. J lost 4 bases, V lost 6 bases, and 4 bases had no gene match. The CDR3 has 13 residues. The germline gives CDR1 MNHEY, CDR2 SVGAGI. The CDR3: CASSGQGKYEQYF. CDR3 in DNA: TGTGCCAGCAGCGGACAGGGGAAATACGAGCAGTACTTC.

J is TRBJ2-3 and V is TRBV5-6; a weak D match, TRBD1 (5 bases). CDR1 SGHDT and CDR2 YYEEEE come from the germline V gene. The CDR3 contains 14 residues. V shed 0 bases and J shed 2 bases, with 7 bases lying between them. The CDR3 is CASSLGGPTDTQYF. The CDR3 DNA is TGTGCCAGCAGCTTGGGGGGCCCCACAGATACGCAGTATTTT.

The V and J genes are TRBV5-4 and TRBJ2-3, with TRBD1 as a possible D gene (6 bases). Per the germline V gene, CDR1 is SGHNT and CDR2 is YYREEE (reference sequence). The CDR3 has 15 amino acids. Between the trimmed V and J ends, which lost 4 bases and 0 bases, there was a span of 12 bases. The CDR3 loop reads CASSQQGFSTDTQYF. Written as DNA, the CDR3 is TGTGCCAGCAGCCAACAGGGCTTCAGCACAGATACGCAGTATTTT.

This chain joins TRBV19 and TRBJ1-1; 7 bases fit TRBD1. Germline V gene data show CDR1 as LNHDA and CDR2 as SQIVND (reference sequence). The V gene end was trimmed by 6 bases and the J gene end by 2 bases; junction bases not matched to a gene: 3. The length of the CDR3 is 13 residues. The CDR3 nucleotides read TGTGCCAGTAGGAGGGGGCCAAACACTGAAGCTTTCTTT. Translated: CASRRGPNTEAFF.

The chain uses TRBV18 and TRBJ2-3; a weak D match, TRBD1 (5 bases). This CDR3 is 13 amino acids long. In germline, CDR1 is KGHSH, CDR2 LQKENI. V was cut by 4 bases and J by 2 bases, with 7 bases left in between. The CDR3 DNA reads TGTGCCAGCTCACGACAGTCCACAGATACGCAGTATTTT. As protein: CASSRQSTDTQYF.

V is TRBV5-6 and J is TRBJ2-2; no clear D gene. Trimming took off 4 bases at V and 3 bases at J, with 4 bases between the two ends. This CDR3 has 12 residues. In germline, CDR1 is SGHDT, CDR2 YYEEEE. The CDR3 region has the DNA TGTGCCAGCAGCCTAGACACCGGGGAGCTGTTTTTT. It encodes CASSLDTGELFF.